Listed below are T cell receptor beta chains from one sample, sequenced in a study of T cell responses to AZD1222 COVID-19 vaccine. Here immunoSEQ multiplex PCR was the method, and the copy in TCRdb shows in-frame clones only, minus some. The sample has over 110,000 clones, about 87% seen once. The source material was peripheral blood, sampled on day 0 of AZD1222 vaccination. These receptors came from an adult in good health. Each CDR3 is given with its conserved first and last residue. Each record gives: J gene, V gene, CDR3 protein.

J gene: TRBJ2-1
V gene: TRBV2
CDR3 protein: CASSEFSGFYNEQFF

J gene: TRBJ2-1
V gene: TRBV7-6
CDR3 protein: CASSLSYSSYNEQFF

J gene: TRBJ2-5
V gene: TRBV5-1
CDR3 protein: CASSLARSTKETQYF

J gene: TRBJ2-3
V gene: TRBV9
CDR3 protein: CASSETSGGADTQYF

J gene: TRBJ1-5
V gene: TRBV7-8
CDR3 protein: CASSTTGGYSNQPQHF

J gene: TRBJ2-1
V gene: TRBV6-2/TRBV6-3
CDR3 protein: CASSFSGRPFF

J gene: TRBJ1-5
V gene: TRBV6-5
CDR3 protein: CASSYSPDARATAQHF

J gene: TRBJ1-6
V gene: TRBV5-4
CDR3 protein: CASSLGAEAYNSPLHF

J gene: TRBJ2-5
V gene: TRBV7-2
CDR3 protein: CASSLLEETQYF

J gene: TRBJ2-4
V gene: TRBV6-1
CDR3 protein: CASSDPGHIAKNIQYF

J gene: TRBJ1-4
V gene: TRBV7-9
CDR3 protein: CASSLVRALMNEKLFF

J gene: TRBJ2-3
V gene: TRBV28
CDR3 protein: CASSPGGGTGRTQYF

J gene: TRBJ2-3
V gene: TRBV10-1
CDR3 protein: CASSETSGRGPDTQYF

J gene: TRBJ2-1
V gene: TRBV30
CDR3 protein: CAWSRGNEQFF

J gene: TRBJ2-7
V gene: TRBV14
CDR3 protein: CASSQGNEQYF

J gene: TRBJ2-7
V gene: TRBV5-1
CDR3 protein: CASSLVGREQYF

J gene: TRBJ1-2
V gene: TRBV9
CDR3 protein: CASSVGVREQGYTF

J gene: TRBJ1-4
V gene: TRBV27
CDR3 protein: CASSLLRPTGPNEKLFF